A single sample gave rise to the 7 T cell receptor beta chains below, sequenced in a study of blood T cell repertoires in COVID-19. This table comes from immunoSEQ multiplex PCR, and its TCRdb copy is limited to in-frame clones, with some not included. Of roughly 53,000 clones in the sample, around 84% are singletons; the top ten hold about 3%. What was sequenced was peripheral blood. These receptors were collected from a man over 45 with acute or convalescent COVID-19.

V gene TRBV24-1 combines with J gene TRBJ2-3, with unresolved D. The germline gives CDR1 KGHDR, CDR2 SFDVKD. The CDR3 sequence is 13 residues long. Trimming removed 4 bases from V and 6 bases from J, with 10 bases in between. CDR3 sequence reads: CATSDQTEDTQYF. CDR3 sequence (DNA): TGTGCCACCAGTGACCAGACGGAGGATACGCAGTATTTT.

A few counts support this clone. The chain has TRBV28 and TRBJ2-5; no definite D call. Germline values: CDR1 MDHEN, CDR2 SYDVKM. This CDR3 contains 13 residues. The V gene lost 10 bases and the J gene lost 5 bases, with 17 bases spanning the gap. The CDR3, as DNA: TGTGCCACCGATCGGGTTTTCGGGGAGACCCAGTACTTC. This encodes CATDRVFGETQYF.

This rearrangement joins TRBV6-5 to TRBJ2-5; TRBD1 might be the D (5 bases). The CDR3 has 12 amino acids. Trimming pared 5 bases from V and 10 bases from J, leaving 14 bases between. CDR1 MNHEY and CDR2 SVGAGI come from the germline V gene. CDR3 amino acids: CASSTGPGIQYF. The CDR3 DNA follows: TGTGCCAGCAGTACAGGTCCTGGAATCCAGTACTTC.

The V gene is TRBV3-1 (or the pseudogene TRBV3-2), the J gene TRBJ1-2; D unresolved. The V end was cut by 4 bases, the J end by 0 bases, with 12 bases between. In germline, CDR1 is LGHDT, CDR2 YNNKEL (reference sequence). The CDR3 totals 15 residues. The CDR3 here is CASSPRPGTNYGYTF. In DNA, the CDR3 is TGTGCCAGCAGCCCTCGTCCGGGGACTAACTATGGCTACACCTTC.

CDR3 sequence: CASSFGQDGYTF. The DNA of the CDR3 is TGTGCCAGCAGTTTCGGTCAGGATGGCTACACCTTC. The chain joins TRBV12-3 or TRBV12-4 to TRBJ1-2; the D is unclear. This CDR3 spans 12 amino acids. The V and J ends lost 3 bases and 6 bases respectively, with 8 bases between them.

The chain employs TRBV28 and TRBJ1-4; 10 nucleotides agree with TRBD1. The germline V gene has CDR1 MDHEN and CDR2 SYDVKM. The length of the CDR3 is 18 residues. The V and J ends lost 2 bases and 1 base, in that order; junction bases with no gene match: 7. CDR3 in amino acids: CASSLRVDRGRTNEKLFF. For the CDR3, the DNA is TGTGCCAGCAGTTTAAGGGTGGACAGGGGGAGAACTAATGAAAAACTGTTTTTT.

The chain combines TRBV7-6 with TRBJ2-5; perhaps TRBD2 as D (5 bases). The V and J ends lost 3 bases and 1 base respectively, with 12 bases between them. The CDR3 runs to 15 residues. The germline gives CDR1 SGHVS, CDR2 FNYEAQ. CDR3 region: CASSLGGSTQETQYF. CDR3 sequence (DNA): TGTGCCAGCAGCTTGGGCGGGTCGACCCAAGAGACCCAGTACTTC.